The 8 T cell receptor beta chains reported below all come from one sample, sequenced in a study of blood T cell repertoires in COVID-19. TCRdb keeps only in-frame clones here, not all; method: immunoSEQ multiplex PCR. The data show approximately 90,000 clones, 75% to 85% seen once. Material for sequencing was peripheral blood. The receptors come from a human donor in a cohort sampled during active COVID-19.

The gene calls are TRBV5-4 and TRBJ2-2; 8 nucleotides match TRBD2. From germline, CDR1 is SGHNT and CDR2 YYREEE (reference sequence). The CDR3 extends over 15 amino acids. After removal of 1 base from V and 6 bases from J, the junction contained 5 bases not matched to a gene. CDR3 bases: TGTGCCAGCAGCTTGCCCGGGACTAGGGCCGGGGAGCTGTTTTTT. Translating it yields CASSLPGTRAGELFF.

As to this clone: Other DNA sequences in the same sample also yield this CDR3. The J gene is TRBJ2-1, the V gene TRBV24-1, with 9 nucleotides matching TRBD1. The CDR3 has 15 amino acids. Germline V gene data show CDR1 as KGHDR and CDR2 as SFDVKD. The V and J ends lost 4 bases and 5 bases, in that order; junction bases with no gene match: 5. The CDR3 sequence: CATSDPGTGNNEQFF. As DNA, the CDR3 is TGTGCCACCAGTGACCCCGGGACAGGGAACAATGAGCAGTTCTTC.

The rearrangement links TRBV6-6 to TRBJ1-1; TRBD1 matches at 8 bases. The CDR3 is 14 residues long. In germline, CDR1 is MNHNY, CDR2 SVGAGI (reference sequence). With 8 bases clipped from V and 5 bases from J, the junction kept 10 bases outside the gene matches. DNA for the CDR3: TGTGCCAGCCTGGCAGGGGGCATGGGTACTGAAGCTTTCTTT. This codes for CASLAGGMGTEAFF.

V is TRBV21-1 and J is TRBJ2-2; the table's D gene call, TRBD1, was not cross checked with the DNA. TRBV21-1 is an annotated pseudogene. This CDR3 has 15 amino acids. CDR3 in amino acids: CASSKEGQNTGELFF. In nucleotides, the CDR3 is TGTGCCAGCAGCAAAGAGGGACAGAACACCGGGGAGCTGTTTTTT.

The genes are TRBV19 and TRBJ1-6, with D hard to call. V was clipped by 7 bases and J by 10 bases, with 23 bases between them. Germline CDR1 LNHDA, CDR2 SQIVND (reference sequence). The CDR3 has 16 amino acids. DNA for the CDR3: TGTGCCAGTACCAAAAAAGGCGGGGTACGTGGATCACCCCTCCACTTT. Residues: CASTKKGGVRGSPLHF.

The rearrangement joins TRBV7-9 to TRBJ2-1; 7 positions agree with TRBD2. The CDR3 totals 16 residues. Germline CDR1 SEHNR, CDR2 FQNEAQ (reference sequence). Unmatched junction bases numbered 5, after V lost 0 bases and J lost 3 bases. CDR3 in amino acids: CASSLAGGRIYNEQFF. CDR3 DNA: TGTGCCAGCAGCTTAGCGGGCGGGAGAATCTACAATGAGCAGTTCTTC.

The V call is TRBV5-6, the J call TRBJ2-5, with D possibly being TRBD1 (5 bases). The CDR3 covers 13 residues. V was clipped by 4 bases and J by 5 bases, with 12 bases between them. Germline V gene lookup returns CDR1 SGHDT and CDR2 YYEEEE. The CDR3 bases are TGTGCCAGCAGCCCCAGGGTGGGTGAGACCCAGTACTTC. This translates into CASSPRVGETQYF.

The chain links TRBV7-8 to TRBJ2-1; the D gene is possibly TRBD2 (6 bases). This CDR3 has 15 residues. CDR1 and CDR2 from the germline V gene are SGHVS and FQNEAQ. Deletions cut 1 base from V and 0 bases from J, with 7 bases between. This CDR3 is CASSLDGSSYNEQFF. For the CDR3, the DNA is TGTGCCAGCAGCTTAGACGGGAGCTCCTACAATGAGCAGTTCTTC.